A selection of T cell receptor beta chains follows, all from one sample in a study of T-cell reconstitution after alpha-beta-depleted transplantation in children. Using its own MiXCR run on the PCR reads, TCRdb lists one record per CDR3 protein. This table has hundreds of thousands of distinct CDR3 sequences, under 9.5% appearing once. This material consisted of PBMCs, mostly from graft donor cells, taken 180 days after TCRalphabeta/CD19-depleted stem cell transplant. The receptors derive from a male patient younger than 18 who had a stem cell transplant for acute lymphoblastic leukemia, so the T cells may come from the graft donor. CDR3s include the opening cysteine and the closing phenylalanine or tryptophan. D genes are given only for firm matches. Size tells how often a clone was seen (once, few, many) or the class of an expanded clone, and some rows leave it out.

j_call clone_size d_call cdr3_length v_call cdr3_aa cdr3_nt
TRBJ2-1 many TRBD2 14 TRBV7-3 CASSQGTSGSMKFF TGTGCCAGCAGTCAAGGGACTAGCGGGAGTATGAAGTTCTTC
TRBJ2-1 many TRBD2 17 TRBV11-1 CASRLPAGTSGENEQFF TGTGCCAGCAGGTTACCCGCCGGGACTAGCGGGGAAAATGAGCAGTTCTTC
TRBJ2-3 NA TRBD2 15 TRBV27 CASSVGLALTDTQYF TGTGCCAGCAGCGTCGGACTAGCCCTCACAGATACGCAGTATTTT
TRBJ1-5 many TRBD1 16 TRBV7-2 CASSSRDRAFNQPQHF TGTGCCAGCAGCTCCCGGGACAGGGCCTTCAATCAGCCCCAGCATTTT
TRBJ2-5 many NA 11 TRBV12-5 CASGFSGRSYF TGTGCTAGTGGTTTTTCGGGACGATCGTACTTC
TRBJ2-1 many NA 14 TRBV18 CASSREISGNEQFF TGTGCCAGCTCACGGGAGATATCTGGAAATGAGCAGTTCTTC
TRBJ1-1 many NA 13 TRBV5-1 CASSFNGDTEAFF TGCGCCAGCAGCTTTAACGGGGACACTGAAGCTTTCTTT
TRBJ2-4 many NA 14 TRBV6-5 CASSSGTGRYIQYF TGTGCCAGCAGTTCCGGGACGGGTCGTTACATTCAGTACTTC
TRBJ2-4 NA NA 14 TRBV6-1 CASSPTGSGNIQYF TGTGCCAGCAGTCCAACAGGGAGCGGAAACATTCAGTACTTC
TRBJ1-2 many NA 14 TRBV5-1 CASSLVAGENGYTF TGCGCCAGCAGTTTGGTGGCAGGGGAAAATGGCTACACCTTC
TRBJ1-5 many NA 14 TRBV6-5 CASQRGDSNQPQHF TGTGCCAGCCAGCGGGGGGACAGCAATCAGCCCCAGCATTTT
TRBJ2-5 many TRBD2 18 TRBV11-1 CASSFIPLAENLQETQYF TGTGCCAGCAGCTTCATTCCACTAGCGGAGAACCTCCAAGAGACCCAGTACTTC
TRBJ2-7 many TRBD2 19 TRBV4-1 CASSQDPAGTSSLRYEQYF TGCGCCAGCAGCCAAGATCCAGCCGGGACTAGCTCACTGCGTTACGAGCAGTACTTC
TRBJ2-5 many NA 15 TRBV4-2 CASSRGEGGQETQYF TGTGCCAGCAGCCGTGGGGAAGGGGGTCAAGAGACCCAGTACTTC
TRBJ1-2 many NA 19 TRBV20-1 CSARDAHWEGVTLIDGYTF TGCAGTGCTAGAGATGCCCACTGGGAGGGGGTTACCCTCATAGATGGCTACACCTTC
TRBJ2-3 many NA 14 TRBV2 CASSETRTPDTQYF TGTGCCAGCAGTGAAACGCGGACACCAGATACGCAGTATTTT
TRBJ1-3 many NA 16 TRBV12-3/TRBV12-4 CASSSRHRGYGNTIYF TGTGCCAGCAGTTCTCGGCACCGGGGATATGGAAACACCATATATTTT
TRBJ1-2 many NA 12 TRBV20-1 CSARDPGQGYTF TGCAGTGCTAGAGATCCCGGGCAGGGCTACACCTTC
TRBJ2-2 NA NA 16 TRBV20-1 CSARRVTTPNTGEPFF TGCAGTGCTAGACGGGTGACAACCCCGAACACCGGGGAGCCGTTTTTT
TRBJ2-1 many NA 18 TRBV7-8 CASSLVPPGAGSYNEQFF TGTGCCAGCAGCTTAGTCCCCCCAGGTGCGGGGTCCTACAATGAGCAGTTCTTC
TRBJ2-1 many NA 12 TRBV7-3 CASSYGSTGQFF TGTGCCAGCAGCTACGGCAGCACAGGGCAGTTCTTC
TRBJ1-5 many TRBD1 16 TRBV20-1 CSARVGQGGANQPQHF TGCAGTGCTAGAGTCGGACAGGGTGGTGCCAATCAGCCCCAGCATTTT
TRBJ2-7 many TRBD1 12 TRBV20-1 CSAGTGSYEQYF TGCAGTGCGGGGACAGGGTCCTACGAGCAGTACTTC
TRBJ1-2 few NA 16 TRBV28 CASSSPSTGNRYGYTF TGTGCCAGCAGTTCGCCGTCAACAGGGAATAGGTATGGCTACACCTTC
TRBJ2-3 many TRBD2 16 TRBV10-2 CASSEPPLAGSDTQYF TGCGCCAGCAGTGAGCCCCCCCTAGCGGGTTCAGATACGCAGTATTTT
TRBJ2-5 many TRBD1 14 TRBV29-1 CSVERGLNQETQYF TGCAGCGTGGAGAGGGGGCTGAACCAAGAGACCCAGTACTTC
TRBJ1-1 many NA 13 TRBV7-9 CASSSELSAEAFF TGTGCCAGCAGCTCAGAGTTGAGCGCTGAAGCTTTCTTT
TRBJ2-1 many NA 12 TRBV12-3/TRBV12-4 CASKLGKNEQFF TGTGCCAGCAAACTTGGGAAAAATGAGCAGTTCTTC
TRBJ2-7 many TRBD2 15 TRBV7-9 CASSPGGSGGYEQYF TGTGCCAGCAGCCCGGGGGGTAGCGGGGGTTACGAGCAGTACTTC
TRBJ2-7 many TRBD2 15 TRBV5-1 CASSSTSGIAYEQYF TGCGCCAGCAGCTCAACTAGCGGGATCGCCTACGAGCAGTACTTC
TRBJ2-2 many TRBD1 17 TRBV9 CASSVGGQGPYTGELFF TGTGCCAGCAGCGTAGGAGGACAGGGGCCCTACACCGGGGAGCTGTTTTTT
TRBJ2-2 many TRBD1 14 TRBV29-1 CSAGTGGPTGELFF TGCAGCGCAGGGACAGGGGGCCCCACCGGGGAGCTGTTTTTT
TRBJ2-2 many NA 15 TRBV9 CASSVELGFTGELFF TGTGCCAGCAGCGTAGAGCTGGGGTTCACCGGGGAGCTGTTTTTT
TRBJ2-5 many TRBD2 16 TRBV6-5 CASRFRGGAPSETQYF TGTGCCAGCAGGTTTCGCGGGGGAGCCCCGTCAGAGACCCAGTACTTC
TRBJ2-1 many NA 16 TRBV7-9 CASSPTREPSYNEQFF TGTGCCAGCAGCCCTACCCGGGAGCCCTCCTACAATGAGCAGTTCTTC
TRBJ2-4 many NA 12 TRBV29-1 CSVTGSNNIQYF TGCAGCGTCACAGGATCGAATAACATTCAGTACTTC
TRBJ2-7 few NA 13 TRBV6-2/TRBV6-3 CASSWSGPYEQYF TGTGCCAGCAGTTGGTCGGGGCCCTACGAGCAGTACTTC
TRBJ2-2 NA NA 18 TRBV23-1 CASSHLSAYYRATGELFF TGCGCCAGCAGTCATCTGTCCGCTTATTACAGGGCGACCGGGGAGCTGTTTTTT
TRBJ2-5 many NA 13 TRBV5-1 CASSLEIQETQYF TGCGCCAGCAGCTTGGAAATTCAAGAGACCCAGTACTTC
TRBJ2-6 many NA 11 TRBV10-3 CATLRANVLTF TGTGCCACCCTCCGGGCCAACGTCCTGACTTTC
TRBJ2-3 NA NA 13 TRBV5-4 CASSSPGRDTQYF TGTGCCAGCAGCTCCCCAGGCAGGGATACGCAGTATTTT
TRBJ2-4 many NA 15 TRBV7-3 CASSRPGAPKNIQYF TGTGCCAGCAGTAGACCCGGGGCGCCAAAAAACATTCAGTACTTC
TRBJ1-5 many TRBD1 14 TRBV20-1 CSARVGQDRQPQHF TGCAGTGCTAGAGTAGGACAGGATCGGCAGCCCCAGCATTTT
TRBJ1-2 many TRBD1 16 TRBV7-8 CASSPPRTGRNYGYTF TGTGCCAGCAGCCCTCCTCGGACAGGAAGAAACTATGGCTACACCTTC
TRBJ1-1 many TRBD1 13 TRBV20-1 CSAQQGLDTEAFF TGCAGTGCTCAACAGGGGTTGGACACTGAAGCTTTCTTT
TRBJ2-3 many TRBD2 14 TRBV7-3 CASSQGLAGVTQYF TGTGCCAGCAGCCAGGGACTAGCGGGGGTTACGCAGTATTTT
TRBJ1-1 many NA 14 TRBV11-2 CASSLGDPNTEAFF TGTGCCAGCAGCTTAGGGGACCCGAACACTGAAGCTTTCTTT
TRBJ2-7 many TRBD1 15 TRBV20-1 CSAEGLQGALYEQYF TGCAGTGCCGAGGGCCTACAGGGGGCGCTTTACGAGCAGTACTTC
TRBJ2-3 many NA 15 TRBV5-1 CASSLSGHITDTQYF TGCGCCAGCAGCTTATCGGGACATATCACAGATACGCAGTATTTT
TRBJ2-1 NA NA 10 TRBV20-1 CSAVKTEQFF TGCAGTGCGGTGAAGACAGAGCAGTTCTTC
TRBJ2-1 few TRBD2 19 TRBV5-1 CASSLRRGSSGSRYNEQFF TGCGCCAGCAGCCTCCGGCGGGGGTCCAGCGGGAGTCGGTACAATGAGCAGTTCTTC
TRBJ2-2 NA NA 15 TRBV5-4 CASSRDRQNTGELFF TGTGCCAGCAGCCGTGACAGGCAGAACACCGGGGAGCTGTTTTTT
TRBJ2-4 many TRBD2 18 TRBV18 CASSPPNLGGARKNIQYF TGTGCCAGCTCACCACCGAACCTCGGGGGGGCACGAAAAAACATTCAGTACTTC
TRBJ1-5 many NA 15 TRBV28 CASSLYGQGRQPQHF TGTGCCAGCAGTTTATATGGCCAGGGTAGACAGCCCCAGCATTTT
TRBJ2-2 many NA 14 TRBV7-8 CASSLAGSYGELFF TGTGCCAGCAGCTTAGCCGGCTCTTACGGGGAGCTGTTTTTT
TRBJ1-1 many TRBD1 13 TRBV12-3/TRBV12-4 CASTGTGGSRAFF TGTGCCAGCACCGGGACAGGGGGATCTCGAGCTTTCTTT
TRBJ2-7 many TRBD1 14 TRBV5-1 CASSWGGQGAQQYF TGCGCCAGCAGCTGGGGGGGACAGGGGGCGCAACAGTACTTC